This paragraph reports one T cell receptor beta chain. Its antigen remains unidentified. Each subset's genomic DNA was shared equally among a number of immunoSEQ plates. Measured with immunoSEQ multiplex PCR; TCRdb has only the in-frame clones, and not every one. The sample carries roughly 2.1 million clones, 85% to 95% recorded once. This sample is part of a study of shared clonotypes between healthy human individuals. Terminally differentiated effector memory CD45RA+ cells were left out of the naive CD8 fraction, which was CD45RO-negative and positively selected for CCR7. Study outcomes and limitations: Clonotype sharing among donors was thought likely to change with sequencing depth. Clonotypes shared by all four sorted-subset donors had higher generation probabilities than non-shared clonotypes.

Trimming stripped 0 bases from V and 1 base from J, with 22 bases between. The germline gives CDR1 ENHRY, CDR2 SYGVKD. The CDR3 sequence is 19 residues long. The sequenced material came from naive CD8+ T cells from PBMCs. The rearrangement joins TRBV10-3 to TRBJ2-7; possibly TRBD1 for D (6 bases). This TCR was recovered from a man younger than 35 in good health. Some clones in this sample may be carry-over from other donors' samples. CDR3 protein: CAISESKHSGAISSYEQYF. In DNA form, the CDR3 reads TGTGCCATCAGTGAGTCGAAGCACTCAGGGGCCATCTCATCCTACGAGCAGTACTTC.